This passage covers 30 T cell receptor beta chains from one sample sequenced in a study of OX40 agonist ivuxolimab in advanced cancers. Clones were read by immunoSEQ multiplex PCR, and TCRdb kept only the in-frame ones, dropping some. In the table there are roughly 19,000 clones, around 71% of which are singletons. The source was CD4+ or CD8+ T cells sorted from blood, collected in a trial of the OX40 agonist ivuxolimab. These receptors were obtained from an adult with an advanced solid tumor such as melanoma, head and neck, liver or kidney cancer.

Here the CDR3 DNA reads TGCGCCAGCAGCCAAGCCCTGACGGGCCAGCCCTACAATGAGCAGTTCTTC. Translation: CASSQALTGQPYNEQFF. The chain joins TRBV4-1 to TRBJ2-1; D uncertain. Germline CDR1 reads MGHRA; CDR2 reads YSYEKL. The CDR3 length is 17 residues. Trimming took 1 base from V and 2 from J, leaving 15 bases between them.

The CDR3 reads CASSHPGLEYNEQFF. CDR3 coding DNA: TGCGCCAGCAGCCACCCGGGACTAGAGTATAATGAGCAGTTCTTC. The V and J genes are TRBV4-1 and TRBJ2-1, with 8 bases lining up with TRBD2. Per the germline V gene, CDR1 is MGHRA and CDR2 is YSYEKL. The length of the CDR3 is 15 residues. Germline trimming cut 3 bases from V and 7 bases from J; bases unmatched to any gene: 8.

This clone is a singleton in its sample. The CDR3 DNA follows: TGCGCCAGCACGGAGGGGCCCTACAATGAGCAGTTCTTC. Protein: CASTEGPYNEQFF. The gene calls are TRBV10-2 and TRBJ2-1; a possible D gene is TRBD2 (6 bases). The CDR3 is made up of 13 amino acids. Germline V CDR1 and CDR2: WSHSY, SAAADI. The V gene lost 7 bases and the J gene lost 2 bases, with 9 bases spanning the gap.

The genes are TRBV5-1 and TRBJ2-2; D gene ambiguous. Trimming removed 3 bases at V and 8 bases at J, with 8 bases between. The CDR3 covers 12 residues. Germline CDR1 reads SGHRS; CDR2 reads YFSETQ. The CDR3 region is CASSWTLGELFF. Written as DNA, the CDR3 is TGCGCCAGCAGCTGGACCCTGGGGGAGCTGTTTTTT. The full variable domain, completed using reference TRBV5-1 and TRBJ2-2, is KAGVTQTPRYLIKTRGQQVTLSCSPISGHRSVSWYQQTPGQGLQFLFEYFSETQRNKGNFPGRFSGRQFSNSRSEMNVSTLELGDSALYLCASSWTLGELFFGEGSRLTVL.

The chain has TRBV4-3 and TRBJ2-2; D uncertain. Germline CDR1 is LGHNA and CDR2 is YSLEER. V was clipped by 0 bases and J by 7 bases, with 12 bases between them. The CDR3 is made up of 15 amino acids. The CDR3 here is CASSQDLRISGELFF. In DNA, the CDR3 is TGCGCCAGCAGCCAAGATTTGCGGATTAGCGGGGAGCTGTTTTTT.

Sample share makes this clone medium-sized. This chain joins TRBV19 and TRBJ1-5; D remains ambiguous. V lost 3 bases and J 5 bases, leaving 11 bases between the germline ends. CDR3 length: 14 residues. The germline gives CDR1 LNHDA, CDR2 SQIVND (reference sequence). CDR3 sequence (DNA): TGTGCCAGTAGTATGGTCGACACGTATCAGCCCCAGCATTTT. The encoded protein is CASSMVDTYQPQHF.

The chain links TRBV6-1 to TRBJ2-7; D is ambiguous. Trimming took off 6 bases at V and 3 bases at J, with 12 bases between the two ends. Germline-derived CDR1 and CDR2 are MNHNS and SASEGT. The CDR3 has 13 residues. The CDR3 DNA sequence: TGTGCCAGCAGCCCCCTCCCCAGCTACGAGCAGTACTTC. It encodes CASSPLPSYEQYF.

The CDR3 sequence: CAISEGASYEQYF. CDR3 DNA: TGTGCCATCAGTGAGGGGGCCTCCTACGAGCAGTACTTC. V gene TRBV10-3 combines with J gene TRBJ2-7, with TRBD1 as a possible D gene (5 bases). Trimming shortened V by 2 bases and J by 0 bases, and 5 bases separated the two germline ends. Germline V gene lookup returns CDR1 ENHRY and CDR2 SYGVKD. The CDR3 spans 13 residues.

In this sample, this clone turned up a few times. This chain joins TRBV6-5 and TRBJ1-2; D ambiguous. Germline assignment: CDR1 MNHEY and CDR2 SVGAGI. The CDR3 spans 12 residues. V was clipped by 6 bases and J by 1 base, with 6 bases between them. CDR3 amino acids: CASRTSNYGYTF. Here the CDR3 DNA reads TGTGCCAGCAGGACCAGTAACTATGGCTACACCTTC.

J is TRBJ1-3 and V is TRBV13; no clear D. This CDR3 region has 17 residues. The V and J ends lost 4 bases and 0 bases respectively, with 16 bases between them. CDR1 and CDR2 (germline): PRHDT, FYEKMQ (reference sequence). The CDR3 DNA follows: TGTGCCAGCAGCTCCTATCCCGCTATGGGCTCTGGAAACACCATATATTTT. Translation: CASSSYPAMGSGNTIYF.

The chain recombines TRBV2 with TRBJ2-7; no clear D. The CDR3 contains 12 residues. V was trimmed by 10 bases and J by 1 base, leaving 11 bases between them. Germline V lookup: CDR1 SNHLY, CDR2 FYNNEI. The CDR3 region has the DNA TGTGCCACCACGGGCCCTTCCTACGAGCAGTACTTC. Protein product: CATTGPSYEQYF.

The chain employs TRBV15 and TRBJ1-1, with D possibly TRBD1 on 5 matching bases. CDR3 length equals 13 residues. CDR1 and CDR2 (germline): LNHNV, YYDKDF (reference sequence). Trimming removed 5 bases at V and 1 base at J, with 8 bases between. The CDR3 coding sequence is TGTGCCACCAGCGGTACAGGGAACACTGAAGCTTTCTTT. Its translation is CATSGTGNTEAFF.

This chain connects TRBV9 to TRBJ2-1, with D possibly TRBD1 on 5 matching bases. Germline CDR1 reads SGDLS; CDR2 reads YYNGEE. This CDR3 contains 14 residues. V gave up 3 bases and J gave up 8 bases, with 15 bases separating them. Written as DNA, the CDR3 is TGTGCCAGCAGCGAACAGGTAGTTGGTGATGAGCAGTTCTTC. The encoded protein is CASSEQVVGDEQFF.

V gene TRBV5-1 combines with J gene TRBJ2-7, with D possibly being TRBD1 (5 bases). Germline V gene sequence: CDR1 SGHRS, CDR2 YFSETQ. Trimming shortened V by 5 bases and J by 2 bases, and 11 bases separated the two germline ends. The CDR3 runs to 13 residues. The CDR3 loop is CASSLAGPYEQYF. The CDR3 bases are TGCGCCAGCAGTTTAGCAGGGCCCTACGAGCAGTACTTC.

This chain joins TRBV6-6 and TRBJ2-1; 8 nucleotides match TRBD1. CDR1 and CDR2 from the germline V gene are MNHNY and SVGAGI (reference sequence). After removal of 2 bases from V and 7 bases from J, the junction contained 4 bases not matched to a gene. This CDR3 spans 14 amino acids. For the CDR3, the DNA is TGTGCCAGCAGTTACGTAGGACAGGGTAATGAGCAGTTCTTC. Amino acids: CASSYVGQGNEQFF.

The DNA for the CDR3 is TGCGCCAGCAGCTTCGAGGGGCCTTTATCAGGGGAGACCCAGTACTTC. It encodes CASSFEGPLSGETQYF. J is TRBJ2-5 and V is TRBV5-1; perhaps D is TRBD1 or TRBD2 (5 bases each). V was clipped by 2 bases and J by 5 bases, with 19 bases between them. CDR3 length: 16 amino acids. The V gene's germline CDR1 is SGHRS and CDR2 YFSETQ.

This clone was observed a handful of times. The chain recombines TRBV7-6 with TRBJ1-1; the D is unclear. CDR1 is SGHVS and CDR2 is FNYEAQ in the germline V gene. This CDR3 contains 14 residues. V dropped 5 bases and J dropped 0 bases, with 10 bases sitting between them. This chain's CDR3 is CASSPGGLNTEAFF. The CDR3 nucleotides read TGTGCCAGCAGCCCGGGTGGGTTGAACACTGAAGCTTTCTTT.

This rearrangement joins TRBV19 to TRBJ2-7, with 9 bases aligning to TRBD2. Germline V gene data show CDR1 as LNHDA and CDR2 as SQIVND (reference sequence). The V and J ends lost 3 bases and 2 bases, in that order; junction bases with no gene match: 14. CDR3 length: 18 amino acids. The DNA for the CDR3 is TGTGCCAGTAGTATGGGTACGCTAGCGGGGAATGAGGCCTACGAGCAGTACTTC. This translates into CASSMGTLAGNEAYEQYF.

This clone was found once. This chain uses TRBV7-8 with TRBJ2-7, with D hard to call. Germline CDR1 is SGHVS and CDR2 is FQNEAQ. This CDR3 region has 14 residues. The V gene lost 4 bases and the J gene lost 2 bases, with 12 bases spanning the gap. Written as DNA, the CDR3 is TGTGCCAGCAGCTCTAGAGGATCCACCTACGAGCAGTACTTC. Translated, it gives CASSSRGSTYEQYF.

This clone was picked up a small number of times. The rearrangement uses TRBV14 and TRBJ2-2; TRBD2 is a possible D gene (6 bases). From germline, CDR1 is SGHDN and CDR2 FVKESK. The CDR3 consists of 15 residues. The V gene lost 4 bases and the J gene lost 2 bases, with 11 bases spanning the gap. The CDR3 protein is CASSPLAFNTGELFF. The CDR3 coding sequence is TGTGCCAGCAGCCCTCTAGCGTTTAACACCGGGGAGCTGTTTTTT.

This clone was observed once. V gene TRBV29-1 combines with J gene TRBJ2-1, with a weak D call TRBD1 (6 bases). The CDR3 extends over 15 amino acids. Germline V lookup: CDR1 SQVTM, CDR2 ANQGSEA. The V end lost 6 bases, the J end lost 0 bases, and 15 bases lay between the germline ends. The CDR3 region has the DNA TGCAGCGTGGATCCGGGACAAAGCTCCTACAATGAGCAGTTCTTC. Translated: CSVDPGQSSYNEQFF.

The V and J genes are TRBV27 and TRBJ2-3, with 7 nucleotides matching TRBD2. V lost 0 bases and J lost 3; bases outside the gene matches: 6. This CDR3 spans 16 amino acids. Germline assignment: CDR1 MNHEY and CDR2 SMNVEV (reference sequence). Here the CDR3 DNA reads TGTGCCAGCAGTTTATCTGCGGGAGTATTAACAGATACGCAGTATTTT. This encodes CASSLSAGVLTDTQYF.

The rearrangement links TRBV5-6 to TRBJ2-1, with D perhaps given as TRBD1 or TRBD2 (5 bases each). The CDR3 covers 14 residues. The V end was cut by 0 bases, the J end by 9 bases, with 13 bases between. In germline, CDR1 is SGHDT, CDR2 YYEEEE. CDR3 sequence reads: CASSLVTEGPEQFF. In DNA form, the CDR3 reads TGTGCCAGCAGCTTGGTTACAGAGGGGCCTGAGCAGTTCTTC.

The sample holds one count of this clone. The chain combines TRBV27 with TRBJ2-3; 7 positions match TRBD2. CDR3 length: 18 amino acids. Losses at the gene ends were 7 bases for V and 2 bases for J; bases not matched to a gene: 18. In germline, CDR1 is MNHEY, CDR2 SMNVEV (reference sequence). The DNA for the CDR3 is TGTGCCAGCAACCCGTCCCAGCCTATGGCGGGAGCCACAGATACGCAGTATTTT. Amino acids: CASNPSQPMAGATDTQYF.

This chain joins TRBV7-6 and TRBJ2-7; D remains unclear. Germline CDR1 is SGHVS and CDR2 is FNYEAQ. The V end lost 1 base, the J end lost 7 bases, and 8 bases lay between the germline ends. The CDR3 runs 12 residues. The CDR3 DNA is TGTGCCAGCAGCTTAGGGGGTGGGGAGCAGTACTTC. Translating gives CASSLGGGEQYF.

V usage is TRBV4-2 and J usage is TRBJ2-7; TRBD2 might be the D (6 bases). The CDR3 totals 14 residues. V was cut by 5 bases and J by 3 bases, with 14 bases left in between. The germline V gene has CDR1 LGHNA and CDR2 YNFKEQ. The CDR3, as DNA: TGTGCCAGCAGCTTGGAGGGATCTTACTACGAGCAGTACTTC. Encoded protein: CASSLEGSYYEQYF.

The table lists this clone with a few counts. The chain is built from TRBV10-3 and TRBJ2-1; 8 bases map to TRBD2. V dropped 2 bases and J dropped 6; count of bases not matched to a gene: 12. Per germline, CDR1 ENHRY and CDR2 SYGVKD. The CDR3 is made up of 17 amino acids. CDR3 DNA: TGTGCCATCAGTGAGGGGGCGGACGGGAGGGCCCCCAATGAGCAGTTCTTC. Protein product: CAISEGADGRAPNEQFF.

The V call is TRBV19, the J call TRBJ2-7; the match to TRBD2 covers 8 bases. CDR1 is LNHDA, CDR2 SQIVND, per germline (reference sequence). This CDR3 comprises 15 residues. V dropped 4 bases and J dropped 5; count of bases not matched to a gene: 10. In DNA form, the CDR3 reads TGTGCCAGTAGTAACCTAGCGGGCGGGGTCGACGAGCAGTACTTC. Translating gives CASSNLAGGVDEQYF.

This clone was detected a few times. At one of its ends the junction is not consistent with the germline gene, which may arise from a read error. This chain joins TRBV5-4 and TRBJ1-3, with D hard to call. CDR1 SGHNT and CDR2 YYREEE come from the germline V gene (reference sequence). The CDR3 runs 16 residues. CDR3: CASSQDRVNSGNTIYF. The CDR3, as DNA: TGCGCCAGCAGCCAAGATCGGGTGAACTCTGGAAACACCATATATTTT.

This clone was seen just once. The rearrangement uses TRBV6-1 and TRBJ1-2; the D gene is possibly TRBD1 (5 bases). V dropped 6 bases and J dropped 4 bases, with 15 bases sitting between them. CDR1 MNHNS and CDR2 SASEGT come from the germline V gene. CDR3 length: 14 residues. Written as DNA, the CDR3 is TGTGCCAGCAGCCAGCAGGGTGTCGGCTATGGCTACACCTTC. Its protein is CASSQQGVGYGYTF.